Below, one T cell receptor beta chain is given with its context. This specimen comes from a study of blood T cell repertoires in COVID-19. Study-wide context: Nucleic acid was either cDNA or gDNA, and it came from T cells, B-cell-depleted T cells, or PBMCs.

Per the germline V gene, CDR1 is SGHAT and CDR2 is FQNNGV. V lost 4 bases and J lost 4, with 8 bases in between. The CDR3 is 13 residues long. Participants' own reports of clinical history determined their cohort assignment. The table came from immunoSEQ multiplex PCR; TCRdb's copy has only in-frame clones and leaves some out. Found here are fewer than 500,000 clones, about 87% of them singletons; the top ten hold approximately 1.3%. The sequencing sample was made of PBMCs or T cells enriched from blood (not recorded which). The chain combines TRBV11-2 with TRBJ1-5, with D tentatively TRBD1 (6 bases). This receptor was taken from a man in his thirties or forties who had recovered from COVID-19. CDR3 sequence reads: CASSSDRNQPQHF. CDR3 nucleotides: TGTGCCAGCAGCTCGGACAGAAATCAGCCCCAGCATTTT.